One T cell receptor beta chain is described in this entry. Its specificity is unknown. Primers: 60 Vbeta forward and 13 Jbeta reverse. The protocol was immunoSEQ multiplex PCR, while the TCRdb copy is restricted to in-frame clones and leaves out a portion. The repertoire includes hundreds of thousands of clones, around 76% of them detected once, and about 6% sits in the top ten. Trimming took off 7 bases at V and 1 base at J, with 11 bases between the two ends. The CDR3 has 13 amino acids. Germline CDR1 reads SGHRS; CDR2 reads YFSETQ. The sample is drawn from a study of cytomegalovirus exposure and HLA in healthy donors. Study-wide context: Some 85 million unique TCRs from HLA-typed donors were held in an early data release. Study-wide findings and caveats: The study carried out a later analysis of TCR beta sequences. It associated around 17,000 of them with specific HLA alleles at a false discovery rate of 0.05.

The clonotype was recovered from a man between 35 and 55 years old in good health and CMV-seropositive. The specimen sequenced was PBMCs. J is TRBJ2-5 and V is TRBV5-1; possibly TRBD2 for D (6 bases). CDR3 loop: CASGTLSQETQYF. CDR3 bases: TGCGCCAGCGGGACTTTATCCCAAGAGACCCAGTACTTC. Full variable domain (missing parts from reference TRBV5-1 and TRBJ2-5): KAGVTQTPRYLIKTRGQQVTLSCSPISGHRSVSWYQQTPGQGLQFLFEYFSETQRNKGNFPGRFSGRQFSNSRSEMNVSTLELGDSALYLCASGTLSQETQYFGPGTRLLVL.